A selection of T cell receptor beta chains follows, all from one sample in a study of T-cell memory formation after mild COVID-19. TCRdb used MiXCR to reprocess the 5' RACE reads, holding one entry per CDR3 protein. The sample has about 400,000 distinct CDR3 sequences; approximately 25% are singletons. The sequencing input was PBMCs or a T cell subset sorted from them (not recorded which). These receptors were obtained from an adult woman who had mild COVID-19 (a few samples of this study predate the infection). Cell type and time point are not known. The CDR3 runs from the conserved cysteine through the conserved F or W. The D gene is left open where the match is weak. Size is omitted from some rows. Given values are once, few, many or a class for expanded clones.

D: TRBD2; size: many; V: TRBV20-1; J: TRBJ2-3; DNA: TGCAGTGCTAGAGGTGGACTAGCGGCGGTCTCGGATACGCAGTATTTT; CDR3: CSARGGLAAVSDTQYF
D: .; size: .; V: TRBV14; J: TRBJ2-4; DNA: TGTGCCAGCAGCCAAGCGCAGGAGGGCCGCATTCAGTACTTC; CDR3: CASSQAQEGRIQYF
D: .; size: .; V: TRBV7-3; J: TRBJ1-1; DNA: TGTGCCAGCAGCAAAATGGTAGGCACTGAAGCTTTCTTT; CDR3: CASSKMVGTEAFF
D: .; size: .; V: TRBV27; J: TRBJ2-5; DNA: TGTGCCAGCAGTTTAGGTGGGGGGACCCCAAGAGGGACCCAGTACTTC; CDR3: CASSLGGGTPRGTQYF
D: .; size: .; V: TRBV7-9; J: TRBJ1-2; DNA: TGTGCCAGCAGGAAGGAGGGGGGCTACACCTTC; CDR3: CASRKEGGYTF
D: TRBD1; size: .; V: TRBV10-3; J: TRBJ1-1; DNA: TGTGCCATCAGTGAGTCCGCCAGGGGGAGTAGCGCTGAAGCTTTCTTT; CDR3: CAISESARGSSAEAFF
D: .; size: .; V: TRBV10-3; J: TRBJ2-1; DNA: TGTGCCATTGGGTTCTCCTACAATGAGCAGTTCTTC; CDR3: CAIGFSYNEQFF
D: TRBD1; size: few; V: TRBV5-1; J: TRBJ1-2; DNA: TGCGCCAGCAGCTTGGAGGGACAGGGATTGAGGGGCTACACCTTC; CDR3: CASSLEGQGLRGYTF
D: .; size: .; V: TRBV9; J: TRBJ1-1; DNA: TGTGCCAGCAGCCCGCCCCCGGTGAACACTGAAGCTTTCTTT; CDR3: CASSPPPVNTEAFF
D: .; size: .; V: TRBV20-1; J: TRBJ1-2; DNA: TGCAGTGCTCCGGACGGACGGAAATATGGCTACACCTTC; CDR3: CSAPDGRKYGYTF
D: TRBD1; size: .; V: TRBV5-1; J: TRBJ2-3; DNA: TGCGCCAGCAGCTTGGGACAGGGTATAGTAACAGATACGCAGTATTTT; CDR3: CASSLGQGIVTDTQYF
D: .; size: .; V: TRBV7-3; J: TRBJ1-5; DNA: TGTGCCAGCAGCGCCCAGGGACCCGGTCAGCCCCAGCATTTT; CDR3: CASSAQGPGQPQHF
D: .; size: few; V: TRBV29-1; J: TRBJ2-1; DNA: TGCAGCGTTACAGATCTTACCTACAATGAGCAGTTCTTC; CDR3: CSVTDLTYNEQFF
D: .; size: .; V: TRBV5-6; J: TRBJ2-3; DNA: TGTGCCAGCAGCTCGAGGAAGGGGTCAGATACGCAGTATTTT; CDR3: CASSSRKGSDTQYF
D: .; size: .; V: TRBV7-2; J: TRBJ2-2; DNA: TGTGCCAGCAGCTTTCTGGGACTCAGCACCGGGGAGCTGTTTTTT; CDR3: CASSFLGLSTGELFF
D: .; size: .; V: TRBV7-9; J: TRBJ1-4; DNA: TGTGCCAGCAGCCCCCGAGGGGGGGATGAAAAACTGTTTTTT; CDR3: CASSPRGGDEKLFF
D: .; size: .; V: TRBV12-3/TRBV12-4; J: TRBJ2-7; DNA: TGTGCCAGCAGTTTATTGGCTGACTCCTACGAGCAGTACTTC; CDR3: CASSLLADSYEQYF
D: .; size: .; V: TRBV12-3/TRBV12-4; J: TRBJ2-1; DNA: TGTGCCAGCAGTTTTAGTTGGGGGGCGAGGGGTGAGCAGTTCTTC; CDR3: CASSFSWGARGEQFF
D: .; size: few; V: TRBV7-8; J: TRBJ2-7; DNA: TGTGCCAGCAGCTTAGATCCGGCCCCCTACGAGCAGTACTTC; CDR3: CASSLDPAPYEQYF
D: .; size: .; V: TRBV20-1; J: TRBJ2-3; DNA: TGCAGTGCCCCCACCCCAGATACGCAGTATTTT; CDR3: CSAPTPDTQYF
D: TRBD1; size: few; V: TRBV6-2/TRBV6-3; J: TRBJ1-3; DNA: TGTGCCAGCAGCGACCGGGACAGGGCTGGAAACACCATATATTTT; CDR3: CASSDRDRAGNTIYF
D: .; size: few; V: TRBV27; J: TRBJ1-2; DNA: TGTGCCAGCAGTCGTGGGGACGGATCAACGTATGGCTACACCTTC; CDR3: CASSRGDGSTYGYTF
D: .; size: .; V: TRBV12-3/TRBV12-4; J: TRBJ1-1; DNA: TGTGCCAGCAGCCCCCAGGGCGTCTACACTGAAGCTTTCTTT; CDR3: CASSPQGVYTEAFF
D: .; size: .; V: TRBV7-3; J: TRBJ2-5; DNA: TGTGCCAGCAGCCCCCCGGGATGGGGGGCCCAGTACTTC; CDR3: CASSPPGWGAQYF
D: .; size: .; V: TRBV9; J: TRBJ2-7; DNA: TGTGCCAGCAGCGTAGAGGGCAGACTCTACGAGCAGTACTTC; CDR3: CASSVEGRLYEQYF
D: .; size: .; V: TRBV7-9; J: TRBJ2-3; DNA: TGTGCCAGCAGCAATAGGGCAGATACGCAGTATTTT; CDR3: CASSNRADTQYF
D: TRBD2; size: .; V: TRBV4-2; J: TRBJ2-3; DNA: TGTGCCAGCAGCCAAGATGAATCGGGCGGGGGTGCTAGCACAGATACGCAGTATTTT; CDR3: CASSQDESGGGASTDTQYF
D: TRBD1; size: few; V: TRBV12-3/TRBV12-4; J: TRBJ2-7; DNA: TGTGCCAGCAGACGCCCCGGGACAGGGGGGTACGAGCAGTACTTC; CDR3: CASRRPGTGGYEQYF